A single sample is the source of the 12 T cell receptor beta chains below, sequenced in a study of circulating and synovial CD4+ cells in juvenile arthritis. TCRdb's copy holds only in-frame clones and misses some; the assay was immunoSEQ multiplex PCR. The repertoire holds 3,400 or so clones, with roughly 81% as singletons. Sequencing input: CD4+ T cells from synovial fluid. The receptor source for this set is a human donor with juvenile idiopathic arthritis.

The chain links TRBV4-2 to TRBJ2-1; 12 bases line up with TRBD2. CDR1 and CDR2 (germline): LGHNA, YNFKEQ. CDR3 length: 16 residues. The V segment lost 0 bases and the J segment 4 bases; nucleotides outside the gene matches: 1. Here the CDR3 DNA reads TGTGCCAGCAGCCAAGAAGGACTAGCGGGATACAATGAGCAGTTCTTC. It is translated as CASSQEGLAGYNEQFF.

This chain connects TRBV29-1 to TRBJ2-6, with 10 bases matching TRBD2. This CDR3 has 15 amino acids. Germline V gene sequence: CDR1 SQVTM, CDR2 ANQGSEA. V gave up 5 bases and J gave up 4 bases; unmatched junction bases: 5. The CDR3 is CSVSSGSLGANVLTF. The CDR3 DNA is TGCAGCGTTTCTAGCGGGAGTTTAGGGGCCAACGTCCTGACTTTC.

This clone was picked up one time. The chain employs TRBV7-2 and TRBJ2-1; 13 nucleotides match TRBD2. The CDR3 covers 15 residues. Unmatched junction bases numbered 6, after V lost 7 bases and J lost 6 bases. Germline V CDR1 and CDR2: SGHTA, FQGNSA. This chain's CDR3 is CASNVGLAGLNEQFF. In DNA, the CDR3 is TGTGCCAGCAACGTGGGACTAGCGGGGCTCAATGAGCAGTTCTTC.

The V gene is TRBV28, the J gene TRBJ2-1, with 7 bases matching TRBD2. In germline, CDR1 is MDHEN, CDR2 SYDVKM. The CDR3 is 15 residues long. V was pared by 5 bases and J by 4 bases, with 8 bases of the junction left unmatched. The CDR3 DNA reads TGTGCCAGCAGTCCCCTAGCGGCGACATACAATGAGCAGTTCTTC. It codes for CASSPLAATYNEQFF.

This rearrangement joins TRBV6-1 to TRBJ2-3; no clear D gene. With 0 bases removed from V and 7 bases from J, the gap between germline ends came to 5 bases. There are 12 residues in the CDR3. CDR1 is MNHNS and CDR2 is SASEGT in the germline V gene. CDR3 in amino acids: CASSEAAHTQYF. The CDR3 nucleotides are TGTGCCAGCAGTGAAGCGGCTCATACGCAGTATTTT.

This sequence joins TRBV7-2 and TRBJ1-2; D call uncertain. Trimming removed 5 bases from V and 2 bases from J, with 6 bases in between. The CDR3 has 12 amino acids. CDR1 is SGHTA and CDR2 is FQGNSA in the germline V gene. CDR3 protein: CASSLRNYGYTF. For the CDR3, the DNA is TGTGCCAGCAGCCTTCGGAACTATGGCTACACCTTC.

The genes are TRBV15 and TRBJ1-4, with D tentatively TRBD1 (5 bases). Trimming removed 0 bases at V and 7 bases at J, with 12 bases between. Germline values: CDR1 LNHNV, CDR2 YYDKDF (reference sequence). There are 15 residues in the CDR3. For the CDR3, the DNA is TGTGCCACCAGCAGAGACGGGGGGGTAGTTGAAAAACTGTTTTTT. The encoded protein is CATSRDGGVVEKLFF. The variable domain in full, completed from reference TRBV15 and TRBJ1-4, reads DAMVIQNPRYQVTQFGKPVTLSCSQTLNHNVMYWYQQKSSQAPKLLFHYYDKDFNNEADTPDNFQSRRPNTSFCFLDIRSPGLGDTAMYLCATSRDGGVVEKLFFGSGTQLSVL.

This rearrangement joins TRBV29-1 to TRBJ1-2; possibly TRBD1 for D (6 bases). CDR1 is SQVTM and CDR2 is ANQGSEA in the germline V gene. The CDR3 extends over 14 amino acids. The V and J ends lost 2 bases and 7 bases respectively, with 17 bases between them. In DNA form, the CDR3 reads TGCAGCGTTGAAAGCACAGGGTCCAGGGGTGGCTACACCTTC. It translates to CSVESTGSRGGYTF.

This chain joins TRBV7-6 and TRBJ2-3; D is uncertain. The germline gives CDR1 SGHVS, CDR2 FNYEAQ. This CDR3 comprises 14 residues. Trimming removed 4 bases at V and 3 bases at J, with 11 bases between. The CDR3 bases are TGTGCCAGCAGCTCTGGCAGGCAAACAGATACGCAGTATTTT. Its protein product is CASSSGRQTDTQYF. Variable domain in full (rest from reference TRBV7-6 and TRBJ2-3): GAGVSQSPRYKVTKRGQDVALRCDPISGHVSLYWYRQALGQGPEFLTYFNYEAQQDKSGLPNDRFSAERPEGSISTLTIQRTEQRDSAMYRCASSSGRQTDTQYFGPGTRLTVL.

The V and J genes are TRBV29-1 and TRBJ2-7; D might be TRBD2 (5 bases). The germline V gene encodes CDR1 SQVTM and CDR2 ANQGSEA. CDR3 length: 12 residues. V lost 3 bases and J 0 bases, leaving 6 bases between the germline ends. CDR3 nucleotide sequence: TGCAGCGTTGACGGAGGCTCCTACGAGCAGTACTTC. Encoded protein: CSVDGGSYEQYF.

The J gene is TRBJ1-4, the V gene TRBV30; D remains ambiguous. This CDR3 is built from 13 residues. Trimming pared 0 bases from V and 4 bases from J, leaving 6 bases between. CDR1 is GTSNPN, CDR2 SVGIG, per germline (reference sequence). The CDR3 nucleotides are TGTGCCTGGAGTGTATTCGTTAATGAAAAACTGTTTTTT. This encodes CAWSVFVNEKLFF.

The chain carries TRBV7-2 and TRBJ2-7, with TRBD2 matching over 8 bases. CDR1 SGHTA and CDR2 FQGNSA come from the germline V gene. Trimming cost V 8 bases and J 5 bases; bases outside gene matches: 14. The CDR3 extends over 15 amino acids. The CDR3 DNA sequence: TGTGCCAGCGACAGTGGGTCGGGGGGGCCTAACGAGCAGTACTTC. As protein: CASDSGSGGPNEQYF.